These 11 T cell receptor beta chains share one sample of origin, sequenced in a study of vaccination and CD4 T cells after COVID-19. Stated treatment: roughly 10-day PBMC culture with coronavirus spike peptide pools or control peptides (ViraFEST assay). Oncomine TCR Beta short-read sequencing was applied to DNA from cultured CD4+ T cells. TCRdb reanalysed the PCR reads using MiXCR and keeps one entry per CDR3 protein. The sample contains about 16,000 distinct CDR3 sequences, more than 45% of which appear only once. Antigen specificity for these receptors is unknown. The sequencing here drew on CD4+ T cells from blood, cultured in vitro, taken before SARS-CoV-2 vaccination. The origin of the receptors is a human donor who had recovered from COVID-19.

The J gene is TRBJ1-1, the V gene TRBV27; D possibly corresponds to TRBD1 (5 bases). V was cut by 2 bases and J by 6 bases, with 13 bases left in between. The CDR3 spans 14 residues. Germline V gene sequence: CDR1 MNHEY, CDR2 SMNVEV (reference sequence). Written as DNA, the CDR3 is TGTGCCAGCAGTTTACGTGAAGGGGCCCCTGAAGCTTTCTTT. Translation gives CASSLREGAPEAFF.

The chain combines TRBV7-2 with TRBJ2-2; D is unclear. From germline, CDR1 is SGHTA and CDR2 FQGNSA. The V end was cut by 3 bases, the J end by 7 bases, with 9 bases between. The CDR3 runs to 13 residues. CDR3 sequence (DNA): TGTGCCAGCAGCTTCCGACTGGGCGGGGAGCTGTTTTTT. Its translation: CASSFRLGGELFF.

In its sample, this clonotype was seen once. The chain couples TRBV2 to TRBJ2-7; D remains unclear. Trimming took 5 bases from V and 3 from J, leaving 8 bases between them. The CDR3 totals 12 residues. Germline V gives CDR1 SNHLY, CDR2 FYNNEI. CDR3 loop: CASSPARYEQYF. The CDR3, as DNA: TGTGCCAGCAGTCCCGCGCGCTACGAGCAGTACTTC.

The chain employs TRBV6-2 or TRBV6-3 and TRBJ1-2; D gene ambiguous. CDR3 length: 11 residues. Trimming removed 6 bases from V and 8 bases from J, with 10 bases in between. CDR1 and CDR2 from the germline V gene are MNHEY and SVGEGT. In nucleotides, the CDR3 is TGTGCCAGCAGCCAAGCGATAGGCTACACCTTC. Protein sequence: CASSQAIGYTF.

V is TRBV6-1 and J is TRBJ1-2, with TRBD1 as a possible D gene (6 bases). V lost 9 bases and J 8 bases, leaving 19 bases between the germline ends. Looked up from germline, CDR1 is MNHNS and CDR2 is SASEGT. This CDR3 comprises 13 residues. The CDR3 DNA reads as TGTGCCAGTTATCCTAGGGGGGCTGGCGGCTACACCTTC. Translating it yields CASYPRGAGGYTF.

This clonotype turned up a few times. The J gene is TRBJ1-1, the V gene TRBV2; no reliable D call. The V end lost 6 bases, the J end lost 1 base, and 3 bases lay between the germline ends. Germline CDR1 SNHLY, CDR2 FYNNEI. This CDR3 region has 11 residues. This CDR3 is CASRWNTEAFF. The CDR3 nucleotides read TGTGCCAGCAGGTGGAACACTGAAGCTTTCTTT.

In DNA form, the CDR3 reads TGTGCCAGCAGCCCCGGATTCAGAGATACGCAGTATTTT. This encodes CASSPGFRDTQYF. V is TRBV7-2 and J is TRBJ2-3; D is undetermined. The CDR3 has 13 residues. Per the germline V gene, CDR1 is SGHTA and CDR2 is FQGNSA. Trimming removed 5 bases at V and 5 bases at J, with 11 bases between. Together with reference TRBV7-2 and TRBJ2-3, the CDR3 gives the full variable domain: GAGVSQSPSNKVTEKGKDVELRCDPISGHTALYWYRQSLGQGLEFLIYFQGNSAPDKSGLPSDRFSAERTGGSVSTLTIQRTQQEDSAVYLCASSPGFRDTQYFGPGTRLTVL.

CDR3 sequence reads: CASSKLAGAGSGANVLTF. DNA of the CDR3: TGTGCCAGCAGTAAGTTAGCGGGGGCCGGCTCTGGGGCCAACGTCCTGACTTTC. The V and J genes are TRBV6-1 and TRBJ2-6; 9 nucleotides line up with TRBD2. The length of the CDR3 is 18 residues. CDR1 is MNHNS, CDR2 SASEGT, per germline. Trimming removed 5 bases from V and 0 bases from J; junction bases left unmatched: 8.

The chain is built from TRBV27 and TRBJ2-1; 7 bases map to TRBD2. V was clipped by 5 bases and J by 8 bases; unmatched bases: 6. Germline V lookup: CDR1 MNHEY, CDR2 SMNVEV (reference sequence). There are 13 residues in the CDR3. The CDR3 DNA follows: TGTGCCAGCAGTAGGGGACTATCCTATGAGCAGTTCTTC. Protein: CASSRGLSYEQFF.

The rearrangement uses TRBV6-1 and TRBJ2-7, with D tentatively TRBD1 (5 bases). The CDR3 totals 14 residues. Germline V gene sequence: CDR1 MNHNS, CDR2 SASEGT. V dropped 1 base and J dropped 3 bases, with 10 bases sitting between them. In DNA, the CDR3 is TGTGCCAGCAGTGAAGGCCCAGGGATCTACGAGCAGTACTTC. Amino acids: CASSEGPGIYEQYF.

This chain connects TRBV19 to TRBJ2-5; no clear D. Germline CDR1 reads LNHDA; CDR2 reads SQIVND (reference sequence). CDR3 length: 13 amino acids. Trimming stripped 2 bases from V and 2 bases from J, with 6 bases between. This CDR3 is CASSITQQETQYF. The CDR3 DNA is TGTGCCAGTAGTATAACCCAACAAGAGACCCAGTACTTC.